These T cell receptor beta chains were read from a single sample in a study of T-cell reconstitution after alpha-beta-depleted transplantation in children. TCRdb processed the PCR reads anew with MiXCR; each CDR3 protein has one entry. The data contain approximately 650,000 distinct CDR3 sequences, 13% of them singletons. The sample here was PBMCs, taken before TCRalphabeta/CD19-depleted stem cell transplant. These receptors came from a girl aged 2 to 9 with congenital amegakaryocytic thrombocytopenia, due to receive a stem cell transplant. Each CDR3 is given with its conserved first and last residue. D genes are given only for firm matches. The listing skips clone size in some rows; elsewhere it reads once, few, many or a size class.

d_gene: -; j_gene: TRBJ1-4; len: 15; abundance: -; v_gene: TRBV28; CDR3aa: CASSLRSLGGEKLFF; CDR3nt: TGTGCCAGCAGCCTACGCTCCTTGGGAGGGGAAAAACTGTTTTTT
d_gene: TRBD1; j_gene: TRBJ2-7; len: 15; abundance: -; v_gene: TRBV5-1; CDR3aa: CASSLARGPIYEQYF; CDR3nt: TGCGCCAGCAGCTTGGCAAGGGGGCCCATCTACGAGCAGTACTTC
d_gene: -; j_gene: TRBJ2-6; len: 14; abundance: -; v_gene: TRBV29-1; CDR3aa: CSVADQTGANVLTF; CDR3nt: TGCAGCGTTGCGGACCAAACGGGGGCCAACGTCCTGACTTTC
d_gene: TRBD2; j_gene: TRBJ2-5; len: 15; abundance: many; v_gene: TRBV20-1; CDR3aa: CSARDRAGGRETQYF; CDR3nt: TGCAGTGCTAGAGATCGAGCGGGAGGCCGGGAGACCCAGTACTTC
d_gene: -; j_gene: TRBJ2-1; len: 15; abundance: -; v_gene: TRBV5-1; CDR3aa: CASSLGDITGREQFF; CDR3nt: TGCGCCAGCAGCTTGGGGGACATAACGGGTCGGGAGCAGTTCTTC
d_gene: TRBD1; j_gene: TRBJ2-1; len: 19; abundance: few; v_gene: TRBV20-1; CDR3aa: CSARDDGTGAPSSYNEQFF; CDR3nt: TGCAGTGCTAGAGATGACGGGACAGGGGCCCCAAGCTCCTACAATGAGCAGTTCTTC
d_gene: -; j_gene: TRBJ1-2; len: 12; abundance: many; v_gene: TRBV20-1; CDR3aa: CSASRANYGYTF; CDR3nt: TGCAGTGCTAGCAGGGCCAACTATGGCTACACCTTC
d_gene: -; j_gene: TRBJ1-2; len: 14; abundance: -; v_gene: TRBV14; CDR3aa: CASSPNLGAYGYTF; CDR3nt: TGTGCCAGCAGCCCCAACCTAGGGGCCTATGGCTACACCTTC
d_gene: -; j_gene: TRBJ2-5; len: 14; abundance: many; v_gene: TRBV29-1; CDR3aa: CSTPSTGNQETQYF; CDR3nt: TGCAGCACACCAAGTACAGGGAACCAAGAGACCCAGTACTTC
d_gene: -; j_gene: TRBJ1-5; len: 17; abundance: few; v_gene: TRBV7-6; CDR3aa: CASSQDTDCYSNQPQHF; CDR3nt: TGTGCCAGCAGCCAGGACACCGATTGCTATAGCAATCAGCCCCAGCATTTT
d_gene: TRBD2; j_gene: TRBJ2-1; len: 15; abundance: many; v_gene: TRBV6-1; CDR3aa: CASTSRTSANNEQFF; CDR3nt: TGTGCCAGCACCTCCCGGACTAGCGCGAACAATGAGCAGTTCTTC
d_gene: -; j_gene: TRBJ2-1; len: 13; abundance: many; v_gene: TRBV20-1; CDR3aa: CSRGDAPLNEQFF; CDR3nt: TGCTCGCGCGGCGATGCCCCCCTAAATGAGCAGTTCTTC
d_gene: -; j_gene: TRBJ1-1; len: 15; abundance: -; v_gene: TRBV12-3/TRBV12-4; CDR3aa: CASTPIAGLNTEAFF; CDR3nt: TGTGCCAGCACCCCTATCGCGGGTCTCAACACTGAAGCTTTCTTT
d_gene: -; j_gene: TRBJ2-2; len: 14; abundance: many; v_gene: TRBV29-1; CDR3aa: CSVGGGRRTGELFF; CDR3nt: TGCAGCGTTGGAGGTGGGAGACGAACCGGGGAGCTGTTTTTT
d_gene: -; j_gene: TRBJ2-2; len: 23; abundance: -; v_gene: TRBV14; CDR3aa: CASSQEGLVFAPGKIVETGELFF; CDR3nt: TGTGCCAGCAGCCAAGAAGGGCTGGTTTTCGCGCCGGGGAAGATCGTGGAAACCGGGGAGCTGTTTTTT
d_gene: TRBD1; j_gene: TRBJ1-1; len: 15; abundance: few; v_gene: TRBV12-3/TRBV12-4; CDR3aa: CASTLQGAPNTEAFF; CDR3nt: TGTGCCAGCACCTTACAGGGGGCCCCGAACACTGAAGCTTTCTTT
d_gene: -; j_gene: TRBJ2-7; len: 15; abundance: -; v_gene: TRBV20-1; CDR3aa: CSARLWQGRVYEQYF; CDR3nt: TGCAGTGCTAGACTCTGGCAGGGAAGGGTTTACGAGCAGTACTTC
d_gene: -; j_gene: TRBJ1-3; len: 13; abundance: -; v_gene: TRBV11-2; CDR3aa: CASSFVPGNTIYF; CDR3nt: TGTGCCAGCAGCTTCGTACCTGGAAACACCATATATTTT
d_gene: -; j_gene: TRBJ2-1; len: 15; abundance: few; v_gene: TRBV30; CDR3aa: CAWSVERAGNNEQFF; CDR3nt: TGTGCCTGGAGTGTAGAGCGGGCGGGGAACAATGAGCAGTTCTTC
d_gene: -; j_gene: TRBJ2-1; len: 15; abundance: -; v_gene: TRBV27; CDR3aa: CASSLTLAPNHEQFF; CDR3nt: TGTGCCAGCAGTTTAACCCTAGCGCCAAACCATGAGCAGTTCTTC
d_gene: -; j_gene: TRBJ2-7; len: 14; abundance: -; v_gene: TRBV10-3; CDR3aa: CAISEVTGNYEQYF; CDR3nt: TGTGCCATCAGTGAGGTTACGGGAAACTACGAGCAGTACTTC
d_gene: TRBD1; j_gene: TRBJ1-1; len: 16; abundance: once; v_gene: TRBV7-9; CDR3aa: CASSSDRGRSDTEAFF; CDR3nt: TGTGCCAGCAGCTCAGACAGGGGGAGGAGTGACACTGAAGCTTTCTTT
d_gene: -; j_gene: TRBJ2-5; len: 13; abundance: -; v_gene: TRBV29-1; CDR3aa: CSSRRTVQETQYF; CDR3nt: TGCAGCTCCCGCCGGACAGTACAAGAGACCCAGTACTTC
d_gene: -; j_gene: TRBJ2-7; len: 15; abundance: many; v_gene: TRBV20-1; CDR3aa: CSARDRMWASYEQYF; CDR3nt: TGCAGTGCTAGAGATCGGATGTGGGCCTCCTACGAGCAGTACTTC
d_gene: -; j_gene: TRBJ2-2; len: 14; abundance: few; v_gene: TRBV4-1; CDR3aa: CASSHKGKTGELFF; CDR3nt: TGCGCCAGCAGCCATAAGGGGAAAACCGGGGAGCTGTTTTTT
d_gene: -; j_gene: TRBJ1-5; len: 14; abundance: few; v_gene: TRBV6-1; CDR3aa: CASSDLQGNQPQHF; CDR3nt: TGTGCCAGCAGTGACCTACAGGGCAATCAGCCCCAGCATTTT
d_gene: TRBD2; j_gene: TRBJ2-5; len: 17; abundance: many; v_gene: TRBV5-6; CDR3aa: CASSSSPAGGLAETQYF; CDR3nt: TGTGCCAGCAGCTCGAGTCCAGCGGGAGGGCTCGCAGAGACCCAGTACTTC
d_gene: -; j_gene: TRBJ2-7; len: 17; abundance: few; v_gene: TRBV16; CDR3aa: CASTSTDNPGLAYEQYF; CDR3nt: TGTGCCAGCACCTCGACAGATAACCCGGGACTCGCCTACGAGCAGTACTTC
d_gene: TRBD2; j_gene: TRBJ2-7; len: 16; abundance: few; v_gene: TRBV5-1; CDR3aa: CASSQKLAGPSYEQYF; CDR3nt: TGCGCCAGCAGCCAGAAACTAGCGGGACCTTCCTACGAGCAGTACTTC
d_gene: -; j_gene: TRBJ2-2; len: 14; abundance: many; v_gene: TRBV10-1; CDR3aa: CASSDPANTGELFF; CDR3nt: TGCGCCAGCAGTGATCCCGCGAACACCGGGGAGCTGTTTTTT
d_gene: TRBD2; j_gene: TRBJ2-1; len: 14; abundance: many; v_gene: TRBV20-1; CDR3aa: CSALTSGRDNEQFF; CDR3nt: TGCAGTGCTCTTACTAGCGGGAGAGACAATGAGCAGTTCTTC
d_gene: -; j_gene: TRBJ2-1; len: 13; abundance: -; v_gene: TRBV2; CDR3aa: CASINPTYNEQFF; CDR3nt: TGTGCCAGCATCAATCCAACCTACAATGAGCAGTTCTTC
d_gene: -; j_gene: TRBJ1-3; len: 13; abundance: few; v_gene: TRBV29-1; CDR3aa: CSVLGGSGNTIYF; CDR3nt: TGCAGCGTATTAGGGGGCTCTGGAAACACCATATATTTT
d_gene: -; j_gene: TRBJ1-2; len: 13; abundance: -; v_gene: TRBV7-9; CDR3aa: CASSFLIDYGYTF; CDR3nt: TGTGCCAGCAGCTTTCTGATCGACTATGGCTACACCTTC
d_gene: -; j_gene: TRBJ1-3; len: 16; abundance: -; v_gene: TRBV7-6; CDR3aa: CASSLRMDVSGNTIYF; CDR3nt: TGTGCCAGCAGCTTGAGGATGGACGTCTCTGGAAACACCATATATTTT
d_gene: TRBD1; j_gene: TRBJ2-7; len: 16; abundance: -; v_gene: TRBV27; CDR3aa: CASSSLRTGRLYEQYF; CDR3nt: TGTGCCAGCAGTTCTTTAAGGACAGGGCGACTCTACGAGCAGTACTTC
d_gene: -; j_gene: TRBJ2-7; len: 16; abundance: few; v_gene: TRBV20-1; CDR3aa: CSAPRQGALHSYEQYF; CDR3nt: TGCAGTGCTCCACGGCAGGGTGCCCTTCACTCCTACGAGCAGTACTTC
d_gene: TRBD1; j_gene: TRBJ2-3; len: 15; abundance: many; v_gene: TRBV20-1; CDR3aa: CSARGLRGRIDTQYF; CDR3nt: TGCAGTGCTAGAGGACTCAGGGGGCGGATAGATACGCAGTATTTT
d_gene: TRBD2; j_gene: TRBJ2-1; len: 15; abundance: many; v_gene: TRBV27; CDR3aa: CASSLVAGGPREQFF; CDR3nt: TGTGCCAGCAGTTTAGTCGCGGGAGGGCCACGGGAGCAGTTCTTC
d_gene: -; j_gene: TRBJ2-2; len: 14; abundance: many; v_gene: TRBV20-1; CDR3aa: CSASLARGSGELFF; CDR3nt: TGCAGTGCTAGCCTAGCCCGTGGGTCCGGGGAGCTGTTTTTT
d_gene: TRBD1; j_gene: TRBJ2-7; len: 16; abundance: few; v_gene: TRBV27; CDR3aa: CASSWDRGRITYEQYF; CDR3nt: TGTGCCAGCAGTTGGGACAGGGGGCGAATTACCTACGAGCAGTACTTC
d_gene: TRBD2; j_gene: TRBJ2-3; len: 16; abundance: many; v_gene: TRBV6-5; CDR3aa: CASSRTSGGHTDTQYF; CDR3nt: TGTGCCAGCAGCAGGACTAGCGGGGGTCACACAGATACGCAGTATTTT
d_gene: TRBD1; j_gene: TRBJ2-1; len: 14; abundance: many; v_gene: TRBV20-1; CDR3aa: CSARVIGQGNEQFF; CDR3nt: TGCAGTGCTAGAGTTATTGGACAGGGGAATGAGCAGTTCTTC
d_gene: TRBD2; j_gene: TRBJ2-3; len: 18; abundance: -; v_gene: TRBV6-4; CDR3aa: CAFSTTPPGRVGPDTQYF; CDR3nt: TGTGCCTTCAGTACAACTCCCCCGGGGAGGGTGGGACCGGATACGCAGTATTTT
d_gene: -; j_gene: TRBJ1-1; len: 13; abundance: many; v_gene: TRBV5-1; CDR3aa: CASITEVHTEAFF; CDR3nt: TGCGCCAGCATCACTGAGGTCCACACTGAAGCTTTCTTT
d_gene: -; j_gene: TRBJ2-7; len: 17; abundance: -; v_gene: TRBV7-9; CDR3aa: CASSFLGGGAEPTEQYF; CDR3nt: TGTGCCAGCAGCTTCCTCGGAGGTGGAGCCGAACCGACGGAGCAGTACTTC
d_gene: -; j_gene: TRBJ1-5; len: 13; abundance: few; v_gene: TRBV30; CDR3aa: CAWSEQGNQPQHF; CDR3nt: TGTGCCTGGAGTGAGCAGGGGAATCAGCCCCAGCATTTT
d_gene: TRBD2; j_gene: TRBJ2-3; len: 14; abundance: many; v_gene: TRBV13; CDR3aa: CASSFPSGIDTQYF; CDR3nt: TGTGCCAGCAGCTTCCCTAGCGGGATTGATACGCAGTATTTT
d_gene: -; j_gene: TRBJ1-1; len: 14; abundance: many; v_gene: TRBV5-1; CDR3aa: CASSWLDWNTEAFF; CDR3nt: TGCGCCAGCAGCTGGCTAGATTGGAACACTGAAGCTTTCTTT
d_gene: -; j_gene: TRBJ1-2; len: 12; abundance: -; v_gene: TRBV15; CDR3aa: CATSSPLSAYTF; CDR3nt: TGTGCCACCAGCAGTCCTCTATCTGCCTACACCTTC
d_gene: -; j_gene: TRBJ2-7; len: 15; abundance: -; v_gene: TRBV25-1; CDR3aa: CASSDAAGLVDEQYF; CDR3nt: TGTGCCAGCAGTGATGCGGCGGGTCTCGTCGACGAGCAGTACTTC
d_gene: -; j_gene: TRBJ2-1; len: 12; abundance: many; v_gene: TRBV29-1; CDR3aa: CSVKKPGNEQFF; CDR3nt: TGCAGCGTTAAAAAGCCGGGCAATGAGCAGTTCTTC
d_gene: TRBD1; j_gene: TRBJ2-7; len: 16; abundance: many; v_gene: TRBV5-1; CDR3aa: CASSLLGGTGTSEQYF; CDR3nt: TGCGCCAGCAGCTTGTTAGGAGGGACAGGAACTTCCGAGCAGTACTTC
d_gene: -; j_gene: TRBJ2-5; len: 14; abundance: many; v_gene: TRBV6-5; CDR3aa: CASSYAASQETQYF; CDR3nt: TGTGCCAGCAGTTACGCGGCCTCTCAAGAGACCCAGTACTTC
d_gene: TRBD1; j_gene: TRBJ1-1; len: 13; abundance: -; v_gene: TRBV5-1; CDR3aa: CASSHGQGAEAFF; CDR3nt: TGCGCCAGCAGCCACGGACAGGGGGCTGAAGCTTTCTTT
d_gene: -; j_gene: TRBJ1-1; len: 15; abundance: many; v_gene: TRBV5-1; CDR3aa: CASSFGPRSDTEAFF; CDR3nt: TGCGCCAGCAGCTTTGGGCCAAGGAGCGACACTGAAGCTTTCTTT
d_gene: -; j_gene: TRBJ2-4; len: 13; abundance: few; v_gene: TRBV7-9; CDR3aa: CASRTGPEDIQYF; CDR3nt: TGTGCCAGCAGAACCGGGCCGGAGGACATTCAGTACTTC